The present T cell receptor (beta chain) was sequenced within a study of shared clonotypes between healthy human individuals (dated by TCRdb to the early 2020s). Some background on the complete study: The cohort included three men and two women between 18 and 49 years of age. For each donor, CD4 naive and CD4 memory were each given three plates, CD8 naive was given two plates, and CD8 memory was given one plate. To estimate repertoire size and how much clonotype sharing occurs between individuals, the study deeply sequenced the blood TCR repertoires of 4 to 6 healthy adults. Libraries were prepared and TCR repertoires were sequenced by different laboratories using diverse techniques, in order to increase sequencing depth and limit assay-specific biases. Each donor's leukapheresis produced roughly between roughly 0.94 and 9.5 billion PBMCs.

Donors were healthy HIV-negative adults with no recently reported acute infections or vaccinations. Only Caucasian adults living in Nashville, Tennessee, USA were represented among the donors. CD4+ T cells were enriched through magnetic negative selection, after which naive cells were positively selected on CD45RA and the remaining negative fraction served as the memory subset. Blood was collected by leukapheresis, and PBMCs were isolated by Ficoll-Histopaque density gradient centrifugation and then cryopreserved in liquid nitrogen vapor phase. Analytical flow cytometry was used to check the purity and quantity of every magnetically sorted T cell population. From each sorted fraction, genomic DNA was isolated and quantified by UV absorbance on a Nanodrop 2000c. What the research found in general, with its limitations: The genetic and exposure-history diversity represented was limited by the small number of donors. Incomplete sequencing was indicated by rarefaction of sorted-subset datasets, despite the large sequencing depth. Compared with non-shared clonotypes, clonotypes shared by all four sorted-subset donors had higher generation probabilities. Sampling was limited to blood, and TCR repertoires in tissue likely differ from TCR repertoires in blood. Pairwise subsampling indicated that sequencing depth was expected to affect the degree of clonotype sharing among donors. Naive subsets generally had larger estimated clonotype richness than memory subsets. Across four donors, approximately 4.9% of naive CD4, 3% to 4% of naive CD8, 2.3% of memory CD4, and around 0.4% of memory CD8 clonotypes were shared.

TCR CDR3 regions were amplified from genomic DNA by multiplex PCR using the deep immunoSEQ assay. Extracted genomic DNA from each cell subset was distributed evenly across all wells of several immunoSEQ 96-well plates, and each plate was treated as a replicate. For sorted subsets, each replicate PCR was loaded with 200 ng genomic DNA, equivalent to 32,000 or so T cell genomes. Purified libraries were quantified with a Qubit 3.0 fluorometer, sized on a Bioanalyzer 2100, and re-quantified with the KAPA Library Quantification kit. A separate single-read 150-cycle Illumina NextSeq 550 flow cell was used to sequence each immunoSEQ 96-well plate. For the original study's pipeline: The immunoSEQ output contained only junctional sequences without quality scores, so filtering could not match that applied to full-length reads. Sequences were annotated with PyIR, a Python wrapper for IgBLAST v1.9, using IMGT germline references to assign V/J genes and CDR3. Reads with weak V/J assignments (E-value above 1e-6), missing CDR3, stop codons, out-of-frame junctions, or ambiguous translated residues were removed. V3J clonotypes were defined as sequences sharing the same inferred V gene, J gene, and CDR3 amino acid sequence. Percentage overlap between repertoires was computed as shared unique clonotypes divided by the size of the smaller repertoire. Three approaches were used to assess repertoire richness: RTK rarefaction, the Chao1 estimator, and Recon v2.1 estimates of unobserved clonotypes. For all TCRbeta clonotypes obtained by the gDNA method from several donors, generation probabilities were computed with OLGA. Drawn from immuneACCESS, this table holds only the in-frame rearrangements with V and J called that TCRdb kept. Clones are partly lost; checked studies trace under half to an unresolved V gene and leave the rest unexplained. V, J and clone size are taken as reported in that table, and D and trimming were inferred from the DNA itself. The sample records about 2.3 million clones, under 95% of which are singletons. Jointly, the top ten make up around 0.38% of the sample.

CDR1 and CDR2, looked up from the germline V gene, are SGHNT and YENEEA. Its CDR3 holds 13 amino acids, cysteine through phenylalanine. Only CDR3 DNA is held: 39 bases, read in frame from base 1. Here V drops 6 bases and J drops 4 bases, and the junction holds 4 bases not matched to any gene. Remarks on this clone: Its antigen specificity is not known. One base away there is no much larger clone; base qualities are not given. Additional DNA sequences in this sample encode the identical CDR3.

This TCR was recovered from a man younger than 35 in good health. Some clones in this sample may be carry-over from other donors' samples. Specimen: naive CD4+ T cells from PBMCs. The cell subset or site label here, explained by the study, means: CD45RA+ positively selected. The chain is encoded by TRBV11-3 joined to TRBJ2-3; TRBD1 lines up with 7 middle nucleotides. The CDR3 region has the sequence CASSLTGSDTQYF. The DNA sequence is TGTGCCAGCAGTCTGACAGGGTCAGATACGCAGTATTTT.